The clone carrying this TCR beta chain came up many times. What it binds is unknown. The use of a sample-barcoded 5' primer and a J-beta primer mix characterized a second PCR of roughly 7 to 11 cycles. Each cDNA molecule carried a tag from a template-switch adaptor that contained 12 random nucleotides. TCRdb redid the calling of the 5' RACE reads with MiXCR, one entry per CDR3 protein. The table lists 650,000 to 700,000 distinct CDR3 sequences, less than 40% of them singletons. The sample originates from a study of blood T cells in healthy people across ages. Findings of the study overall: Roughly linearly, TCR beta diversity per million T cells fell as age increased. There was a strong correlation between TCR beta diversity and naive T cell percentage.

CDR3 size: 15 residues. Germline loops: CDR1 SGHKS, CDR2 YYEKEE (reference sequence). V lost 0 bases to trimming and J lost 7 bases; unmatched junction nucleotides: 5. This clonotype originated in a woman over 75 in good health. J is TRBJ1-4 and V is TRBV5-5; 8 positions match TRBD1. The sample was blood. The CDR3 nucleotides are TGTGCCAGCAGCTTGGCCGGGACAGGAGGTGAAAAACTGTTTTTT. Amino acid sequence: CASSLAGTGGEKLFF.